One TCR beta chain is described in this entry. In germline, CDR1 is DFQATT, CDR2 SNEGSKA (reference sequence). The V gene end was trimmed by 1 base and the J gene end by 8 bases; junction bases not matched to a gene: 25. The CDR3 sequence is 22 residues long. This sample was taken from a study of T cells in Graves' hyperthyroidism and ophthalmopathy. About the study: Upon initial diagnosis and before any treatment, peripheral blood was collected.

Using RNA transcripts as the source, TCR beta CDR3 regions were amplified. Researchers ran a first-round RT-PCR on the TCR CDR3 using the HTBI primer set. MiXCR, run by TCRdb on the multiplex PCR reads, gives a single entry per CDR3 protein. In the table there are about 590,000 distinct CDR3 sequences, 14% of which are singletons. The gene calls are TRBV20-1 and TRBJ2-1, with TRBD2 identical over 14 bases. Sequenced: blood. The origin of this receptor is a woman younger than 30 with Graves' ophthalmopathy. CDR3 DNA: TGCAGTGCTAGAGGTGGGGGACAGAGCGGGACTAGCGGGAGAAGGGCATGGGATGAGCAGTTCTTC. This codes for CSARGGGQSGTSGRRAWDEQFF.